These T cell receptor beta chains were read from a single sample in a study of post-analysis software for immune sequencing data. TCRdb recomputed calls from the PCR reads with MiXCR, one row per CDR3 protein. Of under 650,000 distinct CDR3 sequences listed, around 47% are singletons. Sequenced: blood. Every receptor here comes from a girl between 10 and 17 years old with multiple sclerosis. Both conserved end residues are part of each CDR3. D genes are given only for firm matches. Expanded clones are given a class, and other clones once, few, many or no size at all.

clone_size j_call d_call v_call cdr3_nt cdr3_aa
NA TRBJ1-5 NA TRBV12-3/TRBV12-4 TGTGCCAGCAGTTTAGGGGACCGCTCTAGCGATCAGCCCCAGCATTTT CASSLGDRSSDQPQHF
NA TRBJ2-5 NA TRBV12-3/TRBV12-4 TGTGCCAGCAGTAAGGACTCCGGCGAGACCCAGTACTTC CASSKDSGETQYF
NA TRBJ2-7 TRBD2 TRBV20-1 TGCAGTGCTAGAGGGACTAGCGGGGGGAGGTACGAGCAGTACTTC CSARGTSGGRYEQYF
NA TRBJ2-4 TRBD2 TRBV7-9 TGTGCCAGCAGCCCCCGACTAGCGGGAGGGCCGGGAAGCATTCAGTACTTC CASSPRLAGGPGSIQYF
NA TRBJ2-1 TRBD2 TRBV7-2 TGTGCCAGCAGCTTGCAGCGGGGCTCATACGAGCAGTTCTTC CASSLQRGSYEQFF
NA TRBJ2-3 TRBD2 TRBV29-1 TGCAGCGTTGAAACAGGCGGGGGGCTATTGACAGATACGCAGTATTTT CSVETGGGLLTDTQYF
NA TRBJ2-7 TRBD2 TRBV5-6 TGTGCCAGCAGCTTCACTAGCGGGGGATACGAGCAGTACTTC CASSFTSGGYEQYF
once TRBJ2-1 NA TRBV5-6 TGTGCCAGCAGCCCCAGACACAGGGTGTCCTACAATGAGCAGTTCTTC CASSPRHRVSYNEQFF
once TRBJ2-1 TRBD2 TRBV12-3/TRBV12-4 TGTGCCAGCAGTCCGGGGGGGGGCGGTTCCTACAATGAGCAGTTCTTC CASSPGGGGSYNEQFF
NA TRBJ2-1 NA TRBV28 TGTGCCAGCAGTCCAAGGGCGGCTTCCTACAATGAGCAGTTCTTC CASSPRAASYNEQFF
NA TRBJ2-7 TRBD1 TRBV12-3/TRBV12-4 TGTGCCAGCAGCCCCGGGACAGCGCTTTCCTACGGGCAGTACTTC CASSPGTALSYGQYF
NA TRBJ2-5 NA TRBV29-1 TGCAGCGCTATACCGAAGCCCGGGACCCAGTACTTC CSAIPKPGTQYF
few TRBJ2-5 TRBD1 TRBV10-3 TGTGCCATCAGCCGGGACAGGGGGCAAGAGACCCAGTACTTC CAISRDRGQETQYF
NA TRBJ1-1 NA TRBV29-1 TGCAGCGTTGGAGGGCTGAACACTGAAGCTTTCTTT CSVGGLNTEAFF
NA TRBJ1-4 TRBD1 TRBV4-1 TGCGCCAGCAGCCGACAGGGGATAACAACTAATGAAAAACTGTTTTTT CASSRQGITTNEKLFF
few TRBJ1-2 TRBD1 TRBV6-5 TGTGCCAGCATTCAATCAGGGGGAGCTAACTATGGCTACACCTTC CASIQSGGANYGYTF
many TRBJ2-7 NA TRBV12-5 TGTGCTAGTGGTTTAGGGGGCTACGAGCAGTACTTC CASGLGGYEQYF
NA TRBJ2-1 TRBD2 TRBV14 TGTGCCAGCAGCCAACTAGGGACTAGCGGGTCCTACTACAATGAGCAGTTCTTC CASSQLGTSGSYYNEQFF
few TRBJ2-7 TRBD2 TRBV27 TGTGCCAGCAGTCACCTTGTCGGCGGGGGGGGATCCTACGAGCAGTACTTC CASSHLVGGGGSYEQYF
few TRBJ2-5 TRBD2 TRBV5-1 TGCGCCAGCAGCTGGACTAGCGGGGGTCAAGAGACCCAGTACTTC CASSWTSGGQETQYF
once TRBJ2-7 NA TRBV27 TGTGCCAGCAGTCCGCCTGACAGCCCCTACGAGCAGTACTTC CASSPPDSPYEQYF
NA TRBJ2-1 TRBD1 TRBV15 TGTGCCACCAGCAGAGGGACAGGGTTGGACAATGAGCAGTTCTTC CATSRGTGLDNEQFF
NA TRBJ2-3 TRBD2 TRBV20-1 TGCAGTGCTAGCTCAGCGGGGGGGCATCCAGATACGCAGTATTTT CSASSAGGHPDTQYF
NA TRBJ2-5 NA TRBV25-1 TGTGCCAGCATAGGGGACAACCAAGAGACCCAGTACTTC CASIGDNQETQYF
NA TRBJ1-5 TRBD1 TRBV5-1 TGCGCCAGCAGCCCCACAGGGGAATGGAATCAGCCCCAGCATTTT CASSPTGEWNQPQHF
NA TRBJ2-1 TRBD2 TRBV12-3/TRBV12-4 TGTGCCAGCAGTCCGTTAGGGACTAGCGTTTACAATGAGCAGTTCTTC CASSPLGTSVYNEQFF
once TRBJ2-7 NA TRBV3-1 TGTGCCAGCAGCCAAGATACGGGGTACTACGAGCAGTACTTC CASSQDTGYYEQYF
NA TRBJ2-3 NA TRBV27 TGTGCCAGCAGCCGGGATCTCCTTAGCACAGATACGCAGTATTTT CASSRDLLSTDTQYF
few TRBJ2-3 NA TRBV2 TGTGCCAGCAGTGAGACCCTCAGCACAGATACGCAGTATTTT CASSETLSTDTQYF
NA TRBJ1-6 NA TRBV29-1 TGCAGCGTTGGGGGGTCACCCCTCCACTTT CSVGGSPLHF
NA TRBJ2-1 TRBD2 TRBV4-1 TGCGCCAGCAGTCTGTCGGGGGGGCCAGGGAATGAGCAGTTCTTC CASSLSGGPGNEQFF
NA TRBJ1-2 NA TRBV10-3 TGTGCCATCAGTGATTCTTCCCCCCTGGACAGAGCTAACTATGGCTACACCTTC CAISDSSPLDRANYGYTF
NA TRBJ2-6 NA TRBV12-3/TRBV12-4 TGTGCCAGCAAGAATTTTGGGGTCTCTGGGGCCAACGTCCTGACTTTC CASKNFGVSGANVLTF
NA TRBJ1-6 NA TRBV27 TGTGCCAGCGGGACAAATTCACCCCTCCACTTT CASGTNSPLHF
NA TRBJ2-7 TRBD2 TRBV12-3/TRBV12-4 TGTGCCAGCAGTTTCGTAAGCGGGAGGACGGACGAGCAGTACTTC CASSFVSGRTDEQYF
few TRBJ2-5 NA TRBV4-2 TGTGCCAGCAGCCAAGCGGACCGCCAAAAGACCCAGTACTTC CASSQADRQKTQYF
NA TRBJ2-7 NA TRBV7-9 TGTGCCAGCAGCTTACCCCCGGACAGAACCTCCTACGAGCAGTACTTC CASSLPPDRTSYEQYF